Sequencing of this T cell receptor (beta chain) was carried out in a study of cytomegalovirus exposure and HLA in healthy donors. In this sample, this clone turned up once. The PCR contained 60 Vbeta and 13 Jbeta primers. TCRdb's table, derived via immunoSEQ multiplex PCR, lists solely in-frame clones and lacks some. This sample has 200,000 to 300,000 clones, with around 81% found just once. Germline CDR1 reads MRHNA; CDR2 reads SNTAGT. With 9 bases removed from V and 3 bases from J, the gap between germline ends came to 15 bases. The CDR3 spans 13 residues. The sequencing sample was made of PBMCs. The chain has TRBV6-4 and TRBJ2-7; D might be TRBD2 (5 bases). The clonotype was recovered from a woman aged 60 to 75 in good health and CMV-seropositive. CDR3 in amino acids: CARPTIRDYEQYF. Written as DNA, the CDR3 is TGTGCCAGACCGACTATACGGGACTACGAGCAGTACTTC.